Shown below are 16 T cell receptor beta chains from a single sample sequenced in a study of PD-L1 blockade in urothelial cancer. This table comes from immunoSEQ multiplex PCR, and its TCRdb copy is limited to in-frame clones, with some not included. The data show 43,000 or so clones, more than 70% seen once. The time point here: pretreatment peripheral blood. Source: PBMCs, taken around atezolizumab (anti-PD-L1) treatment. The receptors stem from a man aged 60 to 75 with urothelial cancer.

The count of this clone is one. The chain employs TRBV5-1 and TRBJ1-5; 9 positions match TRBD1. Germline V CDR1 and CDR2: SGHRS, YFSETQ. The CDR3 runs to 15 residues. With V trimmed by 2 bases and J by 1 base, 1 base remained unmatched. The CDR3 here is CASSLGTGSNQPQHF. The CDR3, as DNA: TGCGCCAGCAGCTTAGGGACAGGGAGCAATCAGCCCCAGCATTTT.

The chain uses TRBV2 and TRBJ2-5; 7 bases are a match to TRBD2. This CDR3 has 13 residues. The trim removed 5 bases at V and 11 bases at J, leaving 11 bases unmatched. From germline, CDR1 is SNHLY and CDR2 FYNNEI. The chain's CDR3 is CASSPSLGGEQYF. The CDR3 nucleotides are TGTGCCAGCAGTCCCTCGTTGGGGGGGGAGCAGTACTTC.

The chain uses TRBV5-1 and TRBJ1-1; 7 bases map to TRBD1. CDR3 length: 14 amino acids. From germline, CDR1 is SGHRS and CDR2 YFSETQ. Trimming took 3 bases from V and 3 from J; bases not matched to a gene: 5. The CDR3: CASSSTGAYTEAFF. CDR3 sequence (DNA): TGCGCCAGCAGCTCAACAGGGGCCTACACTGAAGCTTTCTTT. Full variable domain (rest looked up from reference TRBV5-1 and TRBJ1-1): KAGVTQTPRYLIKTRGQQVTLSCSPISGHRSVSWYQQTPGQGLQFLFEYFSETQRNKGNFPGRFSGRQFSNSRSEMNVSTLELGDSALYLCASSSTGAYTEAFFGQGTRLTVV.

CDR3 sequence: CASSNRGTGSTPLHF. The CDR3 DNA is TGTGCCAGCAGTAACCGCGGGACAGGGTCAACACCCCTCCACTTT. The chain couples TRBV6-5 to TRBJ1-6, with TRBD1 matching over 9 bases. Germline V gene sequence: CDR1 MNHEY, CDR2 SVGAGI. Unmatched junction bases numbered 10, after V lost 5 bases and J lost 11 bases. This CDR3 contains 15 residues.

This chain joins TRBV27 and TRBJ2-2; possible D gene TRBD2, 5 bases. Trimming took 5 bases from V and 0 from J, leaving 10 bases between them. Germline CDR1 reads MNHEY; CDR2 reads SMNVEV (reference sequence). The CDR3 runs 15 residues. CDR3 DNA sequence: TGTGCCAGCAGTCCCGAGAGGGCGAACACCGGGGAGCTGTTTTTT. This codes for CASSPERANTGELFF.

This sequence joins TRBV2 and TRBJ1-2; 8 bases line up with TRBD1. Germline V CDR1 and CDR2: SNHLY, FYNNEI. The CDR3 spans 14 residues. V was pared by 5 bases and J by 4 bases, with 6 bases of the junction left unmatched. CDR3 sequence: CASSLRQGAYGYTF. CDR3 DNA sequence: TGTGCCAGCAGTCTAAGGCAGGGGGCCTATGGCTACACCTTC.

This clone was seen at least ten times. This chain uses TRBV7-2 with TRBJ1-3; possible D gene TRBD1, 6 bases. The CDR3 totals 15 residues. Per germline, CDR1 SGHTA and CDR2 FQGNSA. Between the trimmed V and J ends, which lost 7 bases and 2 bases, there was a span of 15 bases. The CDR3 reads CASTQSGVAGNTIYF. In DNA, the CDR3 is TGTGCCAGCACCCAGTCAGGGGTAGCTGGAAACACCATATATTTT.

The chain carries TRBV5-6 and TRBJ1-1; the D gene is possibly TRBD1 (6 bases). The CDR3 spans 16 residues. Germline V lookup: CDR1 SGHDT, CDR2 YYEEEE. V dropped 0 bases and J dropped 0 bases, with 12 bases sitting between them. The CDR3 protein is CASSLGQGTMNTEAFF. The DNA of the CDR3 is TGTGCCAGCAGCTTGGGCCAGGGGACAATGAACACTGAAGCTTTCTTT.

The CDR3 sequence: CAWEEDRVPQPQHF. CDR3 bases: TGTGCCTGGGAGGAGGACAGGGTGCCTCAGCCCCAGCATTTT. The J gene is TRBJ1-5, the V gene TRBV30, with 8 bases fitting TRBD1. Trimming took 5 bases from V and 6 from J; bases not matched to a gene: 9. CDR1 and CDR2 (germline): GTSNPN, SVGIG (reference sequence). CDR3 length: 14 residues.

In its sample, this clone was seen a few times. The J gene is TRBJ1-6, the V gene TRBV2, with D perhaps TRBD1 (6 bases). The CDR3 contains 14 residues. The germline V gene encodes CDR1 SNHLY and CDR2 FYNNEI. With 9 bases removed from V and 7 bases from J, the gap between germline ends came to 16 bases. CDR3 DNA: TGTGCCAGAGCTTTCGGACAGCGGAATTCACCCCTCCACTTT. Its protein is CARAFGQRNSPLHF.

V and J are TRBV13 and TRBJ2-7; the D gene is possibly TRBD1 (6 bases). Deletions cut 5 bases from V and 5 bases from J, with 16 bases between. Germline loops: CDR1 PRHDT, CDR2 FYEKMQ (reference sequence). The CDR3 spans 14 residues. The CDR3 coding sequence is TGTGCCAGCAGCCCGATGACAGGTATGGACGAGCAGTACTTC. This gives the protein CASSPMTGMDEQYF.

V gene TRBV5-6 combines with J gene TRBJ1-4, with D possibly matching TRBD1 (6 bases). Germline CDR1 and CDR2: SGHDT and YYEEEE. The CDR3 loop spans 17 amino acids. The V end lost 4 bases, the J end lost 0 bases, and 16 bases lay between the germline ends. The CDR3 sequence is CASSDYRDRSTNEKLFF. The DNA of the CDR3 is TGTGCCAGCAGCGACTACAGGGACCGTTCAACTAATGAAAAACTGTTTTTT.

The rearrangement uses TRBV2 and TRBJ1-1; D unclear. The length of the CDR3 is 11 residues. Trimming removed 7 bases at V and 8 bases at J, with 11 bases between. From germline, CDR1 is SNHLY and CDR2 FYNNEI. Here the CDR3 DNA reads TGTGCCAGCACCGGAGGCAGGGAAGCTTTCTTT. Translating gives CASTGGREAFF.

The chain combines TRBV9 with TRBJ2-1, with TRBD2 matching over 11 bases. The ends lost 3 bases at V and 3 bases at J; junction bases unmatched: 8. The CDR3 is made up of 17 amino acids. Germline V gives CDR1 SGDLS, CDR2 YYNGEE. CDR3 in DNA: TGTGCCAGCAGCGCGAGACCCACTAGCGGGAGCTACAATGAGCAGTTCTTC. Translating gives CASSARPTSGSYNEQFF.

This clone was counted once. The chain links TRBV5-6 to TRBJ2-7; no clear D gene. V was cut by 4 bases and J by 7 bases, with 9 bases left in between. The CDR3 spans 11 residues. The germline CDR1 and CDR2 sequences are SGHDT and YYEEEE. CDR3 sequence: CASSTEREQYF. The CDR3 bases are TGTGCCAGCAGCACTGAACGGGAGCAGTACTTC.

The gene calls are TRBV7-2 and TRBJ2-7, with 9 bases identical to TRBD2. The CDR3 runs 14 residues. The germline V gene has CDR1 SGHTA and CDR2 FQGNSA. V was pared by 5 bases and J by 4 bases, with 6 bases of the junction left unmatched. As DNA, the CDR3 is TGTGCCAGCAGCCCTGCTAGCGGGGTTTACGAGCAGTACTTC. The encoded protein is CASSPASGVYEQYF. Together with reference TRBV7-2 and TRBJ2-7, the CDR3 gives the full variable domain: GAGVSQSPSNKVTEKGKDVELRCDPISGHTALYWYRQSLGQGLEFLIYFQGNSAPDKSGLPSDRFSAERTGGSVSTLTIQRTQQEDSAVYLCASSPASGVYEQYFGPGTRLTVT.